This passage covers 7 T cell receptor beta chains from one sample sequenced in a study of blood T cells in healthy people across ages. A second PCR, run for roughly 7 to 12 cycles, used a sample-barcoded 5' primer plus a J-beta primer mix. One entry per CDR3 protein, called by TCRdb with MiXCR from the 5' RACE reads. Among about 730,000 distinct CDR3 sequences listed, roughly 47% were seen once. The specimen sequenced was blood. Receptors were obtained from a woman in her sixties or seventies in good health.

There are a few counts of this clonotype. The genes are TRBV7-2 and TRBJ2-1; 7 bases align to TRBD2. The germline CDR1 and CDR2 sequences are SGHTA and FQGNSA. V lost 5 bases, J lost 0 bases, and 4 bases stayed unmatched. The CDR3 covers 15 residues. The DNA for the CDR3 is TGTGCCAGCAGCAGCGGGGCGCCCTCCTACAATGAGCAGTTCTTC. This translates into CASSSGAPSYNEQFF. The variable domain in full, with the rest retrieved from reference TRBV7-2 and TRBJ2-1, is GAGVSQSPSNKVTEKGKDVELRCDPISGHTALYWYRQSLGQGLEFLIYFQGNSAPDKSGLPSDRFSAERTGGSVSTLTIQRTQQEDSAVYLCASSSGAPSYNEQFFGPGTRLTVL.

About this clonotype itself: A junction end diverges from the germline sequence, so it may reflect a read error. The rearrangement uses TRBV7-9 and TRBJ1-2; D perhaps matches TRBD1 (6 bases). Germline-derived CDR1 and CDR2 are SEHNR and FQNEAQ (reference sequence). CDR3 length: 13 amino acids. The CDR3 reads CACSLGGSYGYTF. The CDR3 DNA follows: TGTGCCTGCAGCTTAGGGGGGTCCTATGGCTACACCTTC.

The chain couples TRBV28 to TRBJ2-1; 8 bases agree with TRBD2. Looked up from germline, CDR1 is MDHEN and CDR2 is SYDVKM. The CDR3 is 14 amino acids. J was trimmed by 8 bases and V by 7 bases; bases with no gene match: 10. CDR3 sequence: CASNPSGSDDEQFF. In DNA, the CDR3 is TGTGCCAGCAATCCCAGCGGGAGTGATGATGAGCAGTTCTTC.

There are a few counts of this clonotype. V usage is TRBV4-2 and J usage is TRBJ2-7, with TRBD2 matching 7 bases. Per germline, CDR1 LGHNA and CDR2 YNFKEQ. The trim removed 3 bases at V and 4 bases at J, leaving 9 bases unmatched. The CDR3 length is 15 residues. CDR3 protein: CASSHQGLGPYEQYF. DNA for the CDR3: TGTGCCAGCAGCCATCAAGGACTAGGGCCTTACGAGCAGTACTTC.

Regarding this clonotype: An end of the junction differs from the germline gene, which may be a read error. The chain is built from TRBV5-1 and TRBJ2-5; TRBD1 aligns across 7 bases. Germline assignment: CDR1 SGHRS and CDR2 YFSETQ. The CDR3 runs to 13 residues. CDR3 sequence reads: CASSRDSQEAQYF. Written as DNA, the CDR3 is TGCGCCAGCAGCAGGGACAGTCAAGAGGCCCAGTACTTC.

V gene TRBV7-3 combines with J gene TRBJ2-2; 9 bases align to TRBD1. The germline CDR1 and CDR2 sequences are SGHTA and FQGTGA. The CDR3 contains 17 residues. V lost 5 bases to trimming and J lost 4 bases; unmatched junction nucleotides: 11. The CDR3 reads CASSLPTGTGSTGELFF. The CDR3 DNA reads TGTGCCAGCAGCCTACCAACCGGGACAGGGTCCACCGGGGAGCTGTTTTTT.

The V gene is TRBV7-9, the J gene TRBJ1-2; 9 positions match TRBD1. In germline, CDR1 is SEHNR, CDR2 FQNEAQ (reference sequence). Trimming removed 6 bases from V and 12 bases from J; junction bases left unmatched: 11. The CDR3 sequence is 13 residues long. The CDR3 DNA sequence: TGTGCCAGCAGATCTTCGGGACAGGGTGGGAACACCTTC. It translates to CASRSSGQGGNTF.